The 32 T cell receptor beta chains below all came from one sample that was sequenced in a study of T cells in localized non-small cell lung cancer. Measured with immunoSEQ multiplex PCR; TCRdb has only the in-frame clones, and not every one. The data show approximately 63,000 clones, 70% to 90% seen once. Specimen: peripheral blood, collected before any cancer treatment. All receptors derive from a man aged 40-75 years with stage I squamous cell lung carcinoma.

A few counts support this clone. This rearrangement joins TRBV10-2 to TRBJ1-2; no reliable D call. Germline CDR1 is WSHSY and CDR2 is SAAADI. This CDR3 contains 13 residues. V was trimmed by 6 bases and J by 7 bases, leaving 15 bases between them. The CDR3 is CASSIQTGSGYTF. DNA of the CDR3: TGCGCCAGCAGCATCCAGACCGGCTCTGGCTACACCTTC.

This chain joins TRBV14 and TRBJ2-2; D is undetermined. V was clipped by 4 bases and J by 8 bases, with 11 bases between them. CDR1 is SGHDN, CDR2 FVKESK, per germline. The CDR3 extends over 13 amino acids. CDR3 residues: CASSPQFSGELFF. In DNA, the CDR3 is TGTGCCAGCAGCCCCCAATTCTCAGGGGAGCTGTTTTTT.

V gene TRBV28 combines with J gene TRBJ2-3; maybe TRBD1 (5 bases). CDR3 size: 14 residues. CDR1 and CDR2 (germline): MDHEN, SYDVKM. The ends were cut back, 3 bases at V and 1 base at J, with 8 bases in the middle. The CDR3 DNA sequence: TGTGCCAGCAGTTTCCTACAGGGCACAGATACGCAGTATTTT. It encodes CASSFLQGTDTQYF.

The gene calls are TRBV5-6 and TRBJ1-2, with unresolved D. Germline V lookup: CDR1 SGHDT, CDR2 YYEEEE. V lost 3 bases, J lost 8 bases, and 17 bases lay in between. This CDR3 spans 14 amino acids. CDR3 region: CASSSSGRVDGYTF. CDR3 in DNA: TGTGCCAGCAGCTCCTCGGGGAGGGTCGACGGCTACACCTTC.

This clone was seen a single time. This rearrangement joins TRBV5-1 to TRBJ2-2; D may match TRBD1 or TRBD2 (6 bases each). The germline V and J ends were trimmed by 4 bases and 0 bases, with 13 bases remaining between them. CDR1 SGHRS and CDR2 YFSETQ come from the germline V gene. The CDR3 is made up of 16 amino acids. CDR3 amino acids: CASSPRGASNTGELFF. CDR3 coding DNA: TGCGCCAGCAGCCCGAGGGGGGCGTCGAACACCGGGGAGCTGTTTTTT.

This chain uses TRBV30 with TRBJ1-6, with a tentative D call TRBD1 (5 bases). Germline loops: CDR1 GTSNPN, CDR2 SVGIG (reference sequence). This CDR3 has 15 amino acids. V shed 3 bases and J shed 10 bases, with 19 bases lying between them. CDR3 amino acids: CAWRTDVGGFSPLHF. The CDR3 DNA reads as TGTGCCTGGAGAACGGACGTCGGGGGATTCTCACCCCTCCACTTT.

J is TRBJ1-3 and V is TRBV9, with unresolved D. The germline V gene encodes CDR1 SGDLS and CDR2 YYNGEE. There are 13 residues in the CDR3. The ends were cut back, 2 bases at V and 4 bases at J, with 7 bases in the middle. CDR3 nucleotides: TGTGCCAGCAGCGTTAGCCCAGGAAACACCATATATTTT. Translated: CASSVSPGNTIYF.

This sequence joins TRBV7-2 and TRBJ2-1; TRBD1 matches at 7 bases. Germline V gene data show CDR1 as SGHTA and CDR2 as FQGNSA. The CDR3 is made up of 16 amino acids. V was clipped by 5 bases and J by 7 bases; unmatched bases: 14. This CDR3 is CASSPVKGGAFNEQFF. The DNA of the CDR3 is TGTGCCAGCAGCCCCGTAAAAGGGGGCGCTTTTAATGAGCAGTTCTTC.

The V gene is TRBV20-1, the J gene TRBJ2-3; TRBD2 agrees at 10 bases. Germline values: CDR1 DFQATT, CDR2 SNEGSKA (reference sequence). The V segment lost 5 bases and the J segment 9 bases; nucleotides outside the gene matches: 2. This CDR3 is 11 amino acids long. The CDR3 loop reads CSALTSGTQYF. The CDR3 nucleotides are TGCAGTGCTCTGACTAGCGGGACGCAGTATTTT.

The gene calls are TRBV19 and TRBJ2-2; the match to TRBD2 covers 10 bases. This CDR3 contains 16 residues. With 9 bases clipped from V and 6 bases from J, the junction kept 13 bases outside the gene matches. Germline CDR1 and CDR2: LNHDA and SQIVND (reference sequence). The CDR3 protein is CASLSGRASFPGELFF. Written as DNA, the CDR3 is TGTGCCAGCCTCAGCGGGAGGGCCAGTTTCCCCGGGGAGCTGTTTTTT.

The chain employs TRBV11-2 and TRBJ2-2, with TRBD1 as a possible D gene (5 bases). Germline CDR1 SGHAT, CDR2 FQNNGV. The CDR3 contains 15 residues. The V and J ends lost 1 base and 4 bases respectively, with 10 bases between them. CDR3 bases: TGTGCCAGCAGCTTAGGTCAGGGCCCCACCGGGGAGCTGTTTTTT. Its protein is CASSLGQGPTGELFF.

In nucleotides, the CDR3 is TGTGCCAGCAGTGGCCGGGACAGGGGGCCCCAAACGTTCTACGAGCAGTACTTC. Protein: CASSGRDRGPQTFYEQYF. V usage is TRBV6-4 and J usage is TRBJ2-7, with 12 bases matching TRBD1. Germline V gene lookup returns CDR1 MRHNA and CDR2 SNTAGT. Germline trimming cut 4 bases from V and 3 bases from J; bases unmatched to any gene: 13. This CDR3 has 18 amino acids.

The V call is TRBV28, the J call TRBJ1-5, with TRBD1 as a possible D gene (5 bases). Germline-derived CDR1 and CDR2 are MDHEN and SYDVKM. This CDR3 has 14 residues. Trimming removed 2 bases from V and 6 bases from J, with 11 bases in between. In nucleotides, the CDR3 is TGTGCCAGCAGTTTACAGCAGGGCAGTCAGCCCCAGCATTTT. Translation: CASSLQQGSQPQHF.

The J gene is TRBJ1-3, the V gene TRBV19; D unclear. With 10 bases removed from V and 3 bases from J, the gap between germline ends came to 19 bases. Germline assignment: CDR1 LNHDA and CDR2 SQIVND (reference sequence). CDR3 size: 15 residues. The CDR3 reads CATLSSWTGGNTIYF. The DNA of the CDR3 is TGTGCCACGTTATCATCCTGGACCGGTGGAAACACCATATATTTT.

CDR3 loop: CASSLGSREGPEADTQYF. The CDR3 DNA reads TGTGCCAGCAGCTTGGGTTCGCGGGAGGGCCCTGAAGCAGATACGCAGTATTTT. This rearrangement joins TRBV5-4 to TRBJ2-3; 9 nucleotides line up with TRBD2. V shed 0 bases and J 4 bases; nucleotides not matched to a gene: 12. Germline V gene data show CDR1 as SGHNT and CDR2 as YYREEE (reference sequence). The CDR3 is 18 amino acids. The full variable domain, completed using reference TRBV5-4 and TRBJ2-3, is ETGVTQSPTHLIKTRGQQVTLRCSSQSGHNTVSWYQQALGQGPQFIFQYYREEENGRGNFPPRFSGLQFPNYSSELNVNALELDDSALYLCASSLGSREGPEADTQYFGPGTRLTVL.

This chain links TRBV9 with TRBJ2-1; TRBD2 agrees at 10 bases. CDR1 and CDR2 from the germline V gene are SGDLS and YYNGEE. CDR3 length: 15 amino acids. Trimming took 4 bases from V and 3 from J; bases not matched to a gene: 4. As DNA, the CDR3 is TGTGCCAGCAGCTTTAGCGGGGGGAACTACAATGAGCAGTTCTTC. Its protein product is CASSFSGGNYNEQFF.

This chain joins TRBV7-2 and TRBJ1-1; 7 bases are shared with TRBD1. V trimming: 4 bases; J trimming: 2 bases; junction bases outside the gene matches: 4. This CDR3 has 14 amino acids. In germline, CDR1 is SGHTA, CDR2 FQGNSA. CDR3 DNA: TGTGCCAGCAGCTACCGGGACAGTAACACTGAAGCTTTCTTT. Encoded protein: CASSYRDSNTEAFF. Complete variable domain (other parts from reference TRBV7-2 and TRBJ1-1): GAGVSQSPSNKVTEKGKDVELRCDPISGHTALYWYRQSLGQGLEFLIYFQGNSAPDKSGLPSDRFSAERTGGSVSTLTIQRTQQEDSAVYLCASSYRDSNTEAFFGQGTRLTVV.

The rearrangement uses TRBV7-3 and TRBJ2-3; D is unclear. The V gene's germline CDR1 is SGHTA and CDR2 FQGTGA. The CDR3 loop spans 15 amino acids. The V end lost 5 bases, the J end lost 8 bases, and 20 bases lay between the germline ends. The CDR3 sequence: CASSPTTPGIGTQYF. DNA for the CDR3: TGTGCCAGCAGCCCAACCACCCCGGGCATAGGTACGCAGTATTTT.

The chain has TRBV4-3 and TRBJ2-2; no definite D call. The V gene lost 4 bases and the J gene lost 3 bases, with 15 bases spanning the gap. Looked up from germline, CDR1 is LGHNA and CDR2 is YSLEER. The CDR3 loop spans 16 amino acids. The CDR3 DNA reads as TGCGCCAGCAGCCTAAGTAGGCTAGGTGACACCGGGGAGCTGTTTTTT. This codes for CASSLSRLGDTGELFF.

The CDR3 sequence: CASSDLGSNTEAFF. CDR3 DNA sequence: TGTGCCAGCAGTGATCTGGGCTCGAACACTGAAGCTTTCTTT. The rearrangement links TRBV2 to TRBJ1-1, with D unresolved. This CDR3 has 14 amino acids. The germline V gene has CDR1 SNHLY and CDR2 FYNNEI. Trimming took 3 bases from V and 1 from J, leaving 9 bases between them.

V usage is TRBV7-2 and J usage is TRBJ2-3; D is unresolved. Deletions cut 0 bases from V and 4 bases from J, with 2 bases between. This CDR3 is 12 amino acids long. The germline CDR1 and CDR2 sequences are SGHTA and FQGNSA. The CDR3 DNA reads as TGTGCCAGCAGCTTAGCGGCAGATACGCAGTATTTT. This encodes CASSLAADTQYF.

The chain links TRBV5-6 to TRBJ1-5, with 7 bases fitting TRBD1. CDR1 and CDR2 (germline): SGHDT, YYEEEE. The CDR3 totals 15 residues. The V segment lost 3 bases and the J segment 1 base; nucleotides outside the gene matches: 4. This chain's CDR3 is CASSSLDRSNQPQHF. CDR3 bases: TGTGCCAGCAGCTCGTTGGACAGGAGCAATCAGCCCCAGCATTTT.

J is TRBJ2-1 and V is TRBV7-9, with 12 bases lining up with TRBD2. The CDR3 spans 15 residues. The germline gives CDR1 SEHNR, CDR2 FQNEAQ (reference sequence). V lost 5 bases, J lost 7 bases, and 6 bases stayed unmatched. The CDR3 region has the DNA TGTGCCAGCAGCCCGACTAGCGGGAGTGTTAATGAGCAGTTCTTC. Its translation is CASSPTSGSVNEQFF.

The chain links TRBV5-6 to TRBJ1-1; possibly TRBD1 for D (5 bases). V lost 3 bases, J lost 0 bases, and 12 bases lay in between. Germline lookup yields CDR1 SGHDT and CDR2 YYEEEE. CDR3 size: 15 residues. The CDR3, as DNA: TGTGCCAGCAGCTCAGGCGGGACTTTGAACACTGAAGCTTTCTTT. It yields the protein CASSSGGTLNTEAFF.

The V and J genes are TRBV18 and TRBJ2-1; TRBD2 aligns across 8 bases. With 3 bases clipped from V and 0 bases from J, the junction kept 4 bases outside the gene matches. CDR1 is KGHSH and CDR2 is LQKENI in the germline V gene. The CDR3 loop spans 16 amino acids. The CDR3 here is CASSPFTSGSYNEQFF. The CDR3 coding sequence is TGTGCCAGCTCACCGTTCACTAGCGGCTCCTACAATGAGCAGTTCTTC.

The chain is built from TRBV7-3 and TRBJ2-7, with unresolved D. The length of the CDR3 is 14 residues. V lost 6 bases, J lost 3 bases, and 15 bases lay in between. Germline-derived CDR1 and CDR2 are SGHTA and FQGTGA. In DNA, the CDR3 is TGTGCCAGCAGAGACCCCGGACGGCTCTACGAGCAGTACTTC. The encoded protein is CASRDPGRLYEQYF.

The rearrangement links TRBV6-6 to TRBJ1-2; the D is unclear. CDR3 length: 15 residues. The V end lost 0 bases, the J end lost 4 bases, and 12 bases lay between the germline ends. Germline values: CDR1 MNHNY, CDR2 SVGAGI (reference sequence). CDR3 protein: CASSYSNGESYGYTF. As DNA, the CDR3 is TGTGCCAGCAGTTACTCGAACGGAGAATCCTATGGCTACACCTTC.

This clone was seen just once. This rearrangement joins TRBV6-5 to TRBJ1-2; D gene unclear. The V gene's germline CDR1 is MNHEY and CDR2 SVGAGI. V lost 4 bases to trimming and J lost 4 bases, with 10 bases between them. The CDR3 sequence is 13 residues long. The CDR3 sequence: CASSLKRIYGYTF. The CDR3, as DNA: TGTGCCAGCAGTTTGAAACGGATCTATGGCTACACCTTC.

The chain uses TRBV7-9 and TRBJ2-7; 9 nucleotides match TRBD1. Germline-derived CDR1 and CDR2 are SEHNR and FQNEAQ (reference sequence). J was trimmed by 2 bases and V by 6 bases; bases with no gene match: 11. The CDR3 is 16 residues long. CDR3 amino acids: CASSYPGQGITYEQYF. The CDR3 coding sequence is TGTGCCAGCAGTTATCCGGGACAGGGTATTACCTACGAGCAGTACTTC.

The chain joins TRBV11-2 to TRBJ1-3; D may be TRBD1 (6 bases). Trimming removed 5 bases from V and 8 bases from J, with 19 bases in between. CDR1 SGHAT and CDR2 FQNNGV come from the germline V gene. This CDR3 spans 15 amino acids. CDR3 residues: CASSAAGHREDTIYF. CDR3 nucleotide sequence: TGTGCCAGCAGCGCTGCGGGACACCGGGAGGACACCATATATTTT.

The CDR3 spells CASSLYSLYNEQFF. The CDR3 DNA follows: TGTGCCAGCAGCTTGTACTCACTCTACAATGAGCAGTTCTTC. This rearrangement joins TRBV5-4 to TRBJ2-1; D remains ambiguous. Germline-derived CDR1 and CDR2 are SGHNT and YYREEE (reference sequence). There are 14 residues in the CDR3. The V end was cut by 1 base, the J end by 3 bases, with 8 bases between.

Only one count was recorded for this clone. The CDR3 protein is CAWSYGGETQYF. For the CDR3, the DNA is TGTGCCTGGAGTTACGGGGGAGAGACCCAGTACTTC. This rearrangement joins TRBV30 to TRBJ2-5, with D perhaps matching TRBD2 (6 bases). This CDR3 has 12 residues. The germline CDR1 and CDR2 sequences are GTSNPN and SVGIG (reference sequence). V was cut by 2 bases and J by 4 bases, with 8 bases left in between.